Shown below are 11 T cell receptor beta chains from a single sample sequenced in a study of T-cell memory formation after mild COVID-19. One entry per CDR3 protein, called by TCRdb with MiXCR from the 5' RACE reads. The table records 350,000 to 450,000 distinct CDR3 sequences, more than 20% of them present only once. Sequencing was carried out using PBMCs or a T cell subset sorted from them (not recorded which). Receptors originate from an adult woman who had mild COVID-19 (a few samples of this study predate the infection). Cell type and time point are not known.

Only a few counts were recorded for this clonotype. The V gene is TRBV12-3 or TRBV12-4, the J gene TRBJ2-7; 7 bases line up with TRBD1. Trimming took 6 bases from V and 2 from J; bases not matched to a gene: 7. There are 14 residues in the CDR3. CDR3 sequence reads: CASRARQGPYEQYF. The CDR3 DNA sequence: TGTGCCAGCAGAGCGAGACAGGGCCCCTACGAGCAGTACTTC.

The CDR3 loop is CASSNGLAEDSSYEQYF. Here the CDR3 DNA reads TGTGCCAGCAGTAACGGACTAGCGGAAGATAGCTCCTACGAGCAGTACTTC. V gene TRBV25-1 combines with J gene TRBJ2-7; 10 bases agree with TRBD2. Germline V gene lookup returns CDR1 MGHDK and CDR2 SYGVNS. J was trimmed by 0 bases and V by 5 bases; bases with no gene match: 10. The length of the CDR3 is 17 residues.

The gene calls are TRBV9 and TRBJ2-7; 8 bases are a match to TRBD1. V dropped 3 bases and J dropped 0; count of bases not matched to a gene: 5. This CDR3 region has 15 residues. CDR1 is SGDLS, CDR2 YYNGEE, per germline. In nucleotides, the CDR3 is TGTGCCAGCAGCGCTAGGGACAGGAGCTCCTACGAGCAGTACTTC. It codes for CASSARDRSSYEQYF.

The gene calls are TRBV7-9 and TRBJ2-5, with 9 bases aligning to TRBD2. This CDR3 contains 14 residues. Germline V gene lookup returns CDR1 SEHNR and CDR2 FQNEAQ (reference sequence). With 5 bases clipped from V and 5 bases from J, the junction kept 6 bases outside the gene matches. This CDR3 is CASSPTAGGETQYF. The CDR3 nucleotides read TGTGCCAGCAGCCCGACGGCGGGAGGGGAGACCCAGTACTTC.

The genes are TRBV29-1 and TRBJ1-4; tentatively, D is TRBD1 (5 bases). Germline loops: CDR1 SQVTM, CDR2 ANQGSEA. V was pared by 0 bases and J by 5 bases, with 7 bases between. The CDR3 sequence is 13 residues long. The CDR3 sequence: CSVEEGLNEKLFF. CDR3 in DNA: TGCAGCGTTGAAGAGGGACTAAATGAAAAACTGTTTTTT.

In nucleotides, the CDR3 is TGTGCCAGCAGTCCGCAGGGGTGGCGTAGGAATTCACCCCTCCACTTT. This translates into CASSPQGWRRNSPLHF. The rearrangement links TRBV27 to TRBJ1-6, with D perhaps TRBD1 (6 bases). The CDR3 contains 16 residues. Germline values: CDR1 MNHEY, CDR2 SMNVEV (reference sequence). Trimming stripped 5 bases from V and 7 bases from J, with 18 bases between.

This clonotype was picked up a small number of times. The chain has TRBV29-1 and TRBJ1-2; D is uncertain. The CDR3 is made up of 13 amino acids. Per the germline V gene, CDR1 is SQVTM and CDR2 is ANQGSEA. V was cut by 4 bases and J by 2 bases, with 11 bases left in between. The DNA of the CDR3 is TGCAGCGTTGCCTTGGGAGGGAACTATGGCTACACCTTC. Translated: CSVALGGNYGYTF.

The rearrangement links TRBV11-3 to TRBJ2-1; possibly TRBD2 for D (5 bases). The CDR3 is made up of 12 amino acids. The germline CDR1 and CDR2 sequences are SGHNT and YENEEA. Trimming stripped 5 bases from V and 9 bases from J, with 11 bases between. The CDR3 protein is CASSRSSFEQFF. Here the CDR3 DNA reads TGTGCCAGCAGCCGCTCTAGCTTTGAGCAGTTCTTC.

This clonotype was counted between two and nine times. The chain employs TRBV15 and TRBJ1-3; TRBD1 might be the D (5 bases). This CDR3 spans 15 amino acids. The germline V gene encodes CDR1 LNHNV and CDR2 YYDKDF (reference sequence). V shed 3 bases and J shed 2 bases, with 11 bases lying between them. The CDR3 region has the DNA TGTGCCACCAGCAGCCCCGGGACGCCTGGAAACACCATATATTTT. This codes for CATSSPGTPGNTIYF.

V gene TRBV5-1 combines with J gene TRBJ2-1; possibly TRBD2 for D (5 bases). Trimming cost V 1 base and J 10 bases, with 15 bases left between them. The CDR3 consists of 14 residues. Germline V lookup: CDR1 SGHRS, CDR2 YFSETQ. The DNA for the CDR3 is TGCGCCAGCAGCTTGACAGCTGTGGGCGGGGAGCAGTTCTTC. Translated, it gives CASSLTAVGGEQFF. The full variable domain, its missing parts supplied by reference TRBV5-1 and TRBJ2-1, is KAGVTQTPRYLIKTRGQQVTLSCSPISGHRSVSWYQQTPGQGLQFLFEYFSETQRNKGNFPGRFSGRQFSNSRSEMNVSTLELGDSALYLCASSLTAVGGEQFFGPGTRLTVL.

This clonotype has only one observation. The rearrangement links TRBV28 to TRBJ2-7; D is ambiguous. The CDR3 covers 13 residues. Per germline, CDR1 MDHEN and CDR2 SYDVKM. The V end lost 6 bases, the J end lost 0 bases, and 9 bases lay between the germline ends. For the CDR3, the DNA is TGTGCCAGCAGGATAGGTAGCTCCTACGAGCAGTACGTC. Encoded protein: CASRIGSSYEQYV.